Ten or more counts support the clone carrying this T cell receptor beta chain. This specimen comes from a study of neurological immune-mediated disorders. Trimming took 1 base from V and 3 from J; bases not matched to a gene: 5. The CDR3 extends over 16 amino acids. Germline V lookup: CDR1 SGDLS, CDR2 YYNGEE. TCRdb re-derived calls from the 5' RACE reads in MiXCR, one entry per CDR3 protein. The sample shows about 69,000 distinct CDR3 sequences, about 4% of them seen only once. The rearrangement links TRBV9 to TRBJ2-3; 10 nucleotides agree with TRBD2. The clonotype originates from a young man with multiple sclerosis. The specimen was PBMCs. CDR3 sequence reads: CASSVKAGGRTDTQYF. The CDR3, as DNA: TGTGCCAGCAGCGTAAAAGCGGGGGGGCGTACAGATACGCAGTATTTT.